The T cell receptor (beta chain) under discussion was sequenced for a study of blood T cells in healthy people across ages. Donors were healthy Caucasian individuals from Russia aged roughly 6 to 95. For the second PCR, which ran for about 6 to 11 cycles, a sample-barcoded 5' primer and a J-beta primer mix were used. From the 5' RACE reads, TCRdb called clonotypes with MiXCR, one entry per CDR3 protein. The sample lists about 930,000 distinct CDR3 sequences, roughly 29% occurring once. This clonotype was seen only a few times. These data also featured in a second study, about T cells of mothers and their children. That source notes: The second PCR's M1S primer added sample barcodes and 2-4 random nucleotides.

Sequencing was carried out using blood. The receptor's source is a woman between 40 and 50 years old in good health.

This chain's CDR3 is CASRISTGNYEQYF. CDR3 DNA: TGTGCCAGCAGAATATCGACAGGGAACTACGAGCAGTACTTC. This rearrangement joins TRBV28 to TRBJ2-7, with 7 bases aligning to TRBD1. With V trimmed by 6 bases and J by 3 bases, 8 bases remained unmatched. CDR3 length: 14 residues. Germline lookup yields CDR1 MDHEN and CDR2 SYDVKM.